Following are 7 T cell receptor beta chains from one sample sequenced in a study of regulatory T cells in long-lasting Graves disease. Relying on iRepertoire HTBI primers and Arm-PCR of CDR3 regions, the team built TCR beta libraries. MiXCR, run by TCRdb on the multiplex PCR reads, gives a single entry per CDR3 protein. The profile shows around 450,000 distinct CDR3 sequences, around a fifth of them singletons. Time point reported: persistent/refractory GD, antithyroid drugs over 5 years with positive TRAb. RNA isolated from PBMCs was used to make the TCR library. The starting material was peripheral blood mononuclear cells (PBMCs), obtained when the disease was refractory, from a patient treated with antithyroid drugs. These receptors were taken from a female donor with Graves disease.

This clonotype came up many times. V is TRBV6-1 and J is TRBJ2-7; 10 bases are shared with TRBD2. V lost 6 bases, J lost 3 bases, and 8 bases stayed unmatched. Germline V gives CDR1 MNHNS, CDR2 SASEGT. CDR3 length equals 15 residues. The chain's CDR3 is CASRVSGTSVYEQYF. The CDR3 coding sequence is TGTGCCAGCAGGGTCTCCGGGACTAGCGTCTACGAGCAGTACTTC.

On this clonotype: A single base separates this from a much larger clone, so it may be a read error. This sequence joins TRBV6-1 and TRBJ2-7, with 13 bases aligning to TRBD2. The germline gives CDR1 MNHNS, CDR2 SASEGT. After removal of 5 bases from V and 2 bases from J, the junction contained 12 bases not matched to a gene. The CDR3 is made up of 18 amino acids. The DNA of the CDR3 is TGTGCCAGCAGTCACCGGGGACTAGCGGGGAGGGAAACCTACGAGCAGTACTTC. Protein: CASSHRGLAGRETYEQYF.

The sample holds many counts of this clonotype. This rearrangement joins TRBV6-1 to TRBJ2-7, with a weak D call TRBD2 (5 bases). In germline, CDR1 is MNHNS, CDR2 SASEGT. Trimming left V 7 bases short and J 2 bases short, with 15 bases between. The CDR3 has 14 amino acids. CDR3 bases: TGTGCCAGCACCGAGGGCGGTTGGGCCTACGAGCAGTACTTC. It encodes CASTEGGWAYEQYF.

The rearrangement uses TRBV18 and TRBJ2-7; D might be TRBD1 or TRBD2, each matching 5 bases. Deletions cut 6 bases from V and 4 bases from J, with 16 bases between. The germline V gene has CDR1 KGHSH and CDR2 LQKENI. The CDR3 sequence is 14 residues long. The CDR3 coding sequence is TGTGCCAGCTCGCCTAGCAGGGCCGCGTACGAGCAGTACTTC. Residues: CASSPSRAAYEQYF.

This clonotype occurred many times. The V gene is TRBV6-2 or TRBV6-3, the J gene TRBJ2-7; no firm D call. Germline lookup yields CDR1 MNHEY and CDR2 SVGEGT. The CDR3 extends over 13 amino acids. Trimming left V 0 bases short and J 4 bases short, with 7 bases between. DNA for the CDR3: TGTGCCAGCAGTTACTCGTTCCAATACGAGCAGTACTTC. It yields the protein CASSYSFQYEQYF.

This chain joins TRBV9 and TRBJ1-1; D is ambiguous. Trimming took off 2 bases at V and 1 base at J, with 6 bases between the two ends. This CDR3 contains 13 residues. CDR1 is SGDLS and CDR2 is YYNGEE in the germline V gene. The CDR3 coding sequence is TGTGCCAGCAGCGTTTCTCGGAACACTGAAGCTTTCTTT. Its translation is CASSVSRNTEAFF.

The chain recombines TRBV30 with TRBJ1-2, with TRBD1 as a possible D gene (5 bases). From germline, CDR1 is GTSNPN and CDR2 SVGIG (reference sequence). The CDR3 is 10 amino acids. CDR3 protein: CAGGIYGYTF. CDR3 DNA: TGTGCGGGGGGGATCTATGGCTACACCTTC.